These 16 T cell receptor beta chains were all obtained from the same sample, sequenced in a study of CD8+ T cells in alopecia areata. cDNA reverse transcribed from extracted RNA served as the sequencing template. The protocol was immunoSEQ multiplex PCR, while the TCRdb copy is restricted to in-frame clones and leaves out a portion. The sample includes about 210,000 clones, under 70% of them seen just once. Treatment in this sample: oral pan-JAK inhibitor, 5-10 mg twice daily. The sequencing used CD4+ T cells sorted from blood, collected at week 4, from a patient treated with tofacitinib. The receptors stem from a human donor with alopecia areata.

V gene TRBV30 combines with J gene TRBJ2-2, with 9 bases that match TRBD1. V dropped 5 bases and J dropped 2; count of bases not matched to a gene: 3. Germline CDR1 GTSNPN, CDR2 SVGIG (reference sequence). The CDR3 runs 14 residues. DNA of the CDR3: TGTGCCTGGGACAGGGGGAAAAACACCGGGGAGCTGTTTTTT. Amino acids: CAWDRGKNTGELFF.

V and J are TRBV25-1 and TRBJ2-3; D remains unclear. This CDR3 has 12 amino acids. V lost 8 bases and J 4 bases, leaving 10 bases between the germline ends. CDR1 and CDR2 from the germline V gene are MGHDK and SYGVNS. This CDR3 reads CASAGLSDTQYF. The CDR3 coding sequence is TGTGCCAGCGCCGGCCTTTCAGATACGCAGTATTTT.

This clone showed up just once. The chain combines TRBV12-5 with TRBJ2-3; 10 nucleotides line up with TRBD2. The CDR3 sequence is 15 residues long. CDR1 LGHNT and CDR2 FRNRAP come from the germline V gene. V gave up 7 bases and J gave up 2 bases; unmatched junction bases: 6. The chain's CDR3 is CASALLAGLTDTQYF. CDR3 bases: TGTGCTAGTGCCCTACTAGCGGGGCTCACAGATACGCAGTATTTT.

This clone was counted between two and nine times. This chain uses TRBV30 with TRBJ1-2; TRBD1 matches 8 bases. This CDR3 contains 13 residues. The V segment lost 3 bases and the J segment 7 bases; nucleotides outside the gene matches: 7. CDR1 GTSNPN and CDR2 SVGIG come from the germline V gene (reference sequence). Here the CDR3 reads CAWRAARGLGYTF. As DNA, the CDR3 is TGTGCCTGGAGGGCCGCCAGGGGGCTTGGCTACACCTTC. The full variable domain, completed using reference TRBV30 and TRBJ1-2, is SQTIHQWPATLVQPVGSPLSLECTVEGTSNPNLYWYRQAAGRGLQLLFYSVGIGQISSEVPQNLSASRPQDRQFILSSKKLLLSDSGFYLCAWRAARGLGYTFGSGTRLTVV.

This clone was counted only a few times. The rearrangement links TRBV6-5 to TRBJ2-3; TRBD2 matches at 7 bases. With V trimmed by 8 bases and J by 1 base, 9 bases remained unmatched. The CDR3 consists of 15 residues. In germline, CDR1 is MNHEY, CDR2 SVGAGI. DNA of the CDR3: TGTGCCAGCTCACGGGACTACCAGGGCACAGATACGCAGTATTTT. Its translation: CASSRDYQGTDTQYF.

This chain links TRBV2 with TRBJ2-1; tentatively, D is TRBD2 (5 bases). CDR3 length: 12 amino acids. CDR1 is SNHLY and CDR2 is FYNNEI in the germline V gene. V gave up 5 bases and J gave up 9 bases, with 11 bases separating them. The CDR3 reads CASSYLRGEQFF. The CDR3, as DNA: TGTGCCAGCAGTTACCTCCGGGGTGAGCAGTTCTTC.

V is TRBV18 and J is TRBJ2-6; D ambiguous. From germline, CDR1 is KGHSH and CDR2 LQKENI. V gave up 3 bases and J gave up 15 bases, with 15 bases separating them. CDR3 length: 13 residues. The CDR3 sequence: CASSPATAMGLTF. The CDR3 DNA sequence: TGTGCCAGCTCACCCGCGACCGCGATGGGCCTGACTTTC.

The chain carries TRBV29-1 and TRBJ1-2, with 7 bases fitting TRBD1. J was trimmed by 1 base and V by 2 bases; bases with no gene match: 4. The CDR3 has 14 residues. Germline CDR1 is SQVTM and CDR2 is ANQGSEA. In DNA, the CDR3 is TGCAGCGTTGAAAAGGCAGGGGGTAACTATGGCTACACCTTC. This encodes CSVEKAGGNYGYTF.

This chain joins TRBV27 and TRBJ2-2; 8 bases agree with TRBD2. The CDR3 loop spans 16 amino acids. With 5 bases clipped from V and 3 bases from J, the junction kept 8 bases outside the gene matches. Germline assignment: CDR1 MNHEY and CDR2 SMNVEV (reference sequence). CDR3 in DNA: TGTGCCAGCAGTCTCCTAGGCGGGGGGCACACCGGGGAGCTGTTTTTT. It codes for CASSLLGGGHTGELFF.

This clone has only a few counts. The CDR3 sequence: CATSRVSGNYNEQFF. In nucleotides, the CDR3 is TGTGCCACCAGCAGAGTTAGCGGGAATTACAATGAGCAGTTCTTC. The genes are TRBV15 and TRBJ2-1, with 8 bases matching TRBD2. Germline V gene lookup returns CDR1 LNHNV and CDR2 YYDKDF (reference sequence). With 1 base clipped from V and 4 bases from J, the junction kept 3 bases outside the gene matches. The CDR3 loop spans 15 amino acids.

The V and J genes are TRBV30 and TRBJ1-5; TRBD1 might be the D (6 bases). The CDR3 consists of 13 residues. Trimming took 2 bases from V and 7 from J, leaving 12 bases between them. CDR1 is GTSNPN, CDR2 SVGIG, per germline (reference sequence). CDR3 sequence: CAWSLGQGQPQHF. CDR3 bases: TGTGCCTGGAGTTTGGGACAAGGACAGCCCCAGCATTTT. Based on the CDR3 plus reference TRBV30 and TRBJ1-5, the full variable domain is SQTIHQWPATLVQPVGSPLSLECTVEGTSNPNLYWYRQAAGRGLQLLFYSVGIGQISSEVPQNLSASRPQDRQFILSSKKLLLSDSGFYLCAWSLGQGQPQHFGDGTRLSIL.

The chain employs TRBV7-8 and TRBJ2-5; a possible D gene is TRBD2 (5 bases). The CDR3 runs to 14 residues. V lost 1 base and J 7 bases, leaving 13 bases between the germline ends. Germline V gene sequence: CDR1 SGHVS, CDR2 FQNEAQ. CDR3 in DNA: TGTGCCAGCAGCTTAGTGGAGGAACAGCGGACCCAGTACTTC. The encoded protein is CASSLVEEQRTQYF. The full variable domain, with the rest looked up from reference TRBV7-8 and TRBJ2-5, is GAGVSQSPRYKVAKRGQDVALRCDPISGHVSLFWYQQALGQGPEFLTYFQNEAQLDKSGLPSDRFFAERPEGSVSTLKIQRTQQEDSAVYLCASSLVEEQRTQYFGPGTRLLVL.

This clone has only a few counts. The V gene is TRBV5-8, the J gene TRBJ1-4, with 8 bases matching TRBD1. Trimming removed 4 bases from V and 3 bases from J; junction bases left unmatched: 8. Looked up from germline, CDR1 is SGHTS and CDR2 is YDEGEE. The CDR3 spans 16 residues. In DNA, the CDR3 is TGTGCCAGCAGCACGCGACAGGGGCGGGCTAATGAAAAACTGTTTTTT. Amino acids: CASSTRQGRANEKLFF.

V is TRBV30 and J is TRBJ1-6; tentative D call: TRBD1 (6 bases). This CDR3 contains 12 residues. CDR1 and CDR2 (germline): GTSNPN, SVGIG (reference sequence). CDR3 sequence (DNA): TGTGTCTCCGGGACATTGAATTCACCCCTCCACTTT. This gives the protein CVSGTLNSPLHF.

The J gene is TRBJ1-6, the V gene TRBV5-1; 7 bases agree with TRBD1. CDR1 SGHRS and CDR2 YFSETQ come from the germline V gene. J gave up 11 bases and V 3 bases, and 8 bases lay outside the gene matches. The CDR3 runs 14 residues. CDR3 sequence: CASSSGQTYTPLHF. CDR3 sequence (DNA): TGCGCCAGCAGCTCGGGACAGACGTATACACCCCTCCACTTT.

The chain carries TRBV25-1 and TRBJ1-2; D possibly corresponds to TRBD1 (5 bases). With 5 bases removed from V and 0 bases from J, the gap between germline ends came to 13 bases. This CDR3 is built from 15 residues. CDR1 and CDR2 from the germline V gene are MGHDK and SYGVNS. Here the CDR3 DNA reads TGTGCCAGCAGTAGGGGTTCCGCAGCTAACTATGGCTACACCTTC. Residues: CASSRGSAANYGYTF.